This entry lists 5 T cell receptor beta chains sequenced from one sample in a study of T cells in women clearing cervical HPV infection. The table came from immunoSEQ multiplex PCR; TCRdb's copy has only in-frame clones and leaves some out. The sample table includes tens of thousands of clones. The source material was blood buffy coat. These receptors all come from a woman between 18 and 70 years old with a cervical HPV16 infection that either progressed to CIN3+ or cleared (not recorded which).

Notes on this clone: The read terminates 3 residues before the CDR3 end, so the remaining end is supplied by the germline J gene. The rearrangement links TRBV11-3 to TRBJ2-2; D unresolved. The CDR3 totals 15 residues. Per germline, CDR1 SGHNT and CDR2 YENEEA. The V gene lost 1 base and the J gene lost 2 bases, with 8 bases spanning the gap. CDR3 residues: CASSLAVTNTGELFF. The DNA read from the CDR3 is TGTGCCAGCAGCTTAGCCGTAACAAACACCGGGGAG.

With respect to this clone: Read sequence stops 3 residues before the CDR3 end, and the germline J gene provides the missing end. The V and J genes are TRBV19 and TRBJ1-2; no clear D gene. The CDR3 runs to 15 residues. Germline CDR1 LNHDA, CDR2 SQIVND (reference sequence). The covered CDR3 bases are TGTGCCAGTACCCACCTAGCGGGAGAGTACAATGAC. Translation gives CASTHLAGEYND. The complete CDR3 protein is CASTHLAGEYNDYTF.

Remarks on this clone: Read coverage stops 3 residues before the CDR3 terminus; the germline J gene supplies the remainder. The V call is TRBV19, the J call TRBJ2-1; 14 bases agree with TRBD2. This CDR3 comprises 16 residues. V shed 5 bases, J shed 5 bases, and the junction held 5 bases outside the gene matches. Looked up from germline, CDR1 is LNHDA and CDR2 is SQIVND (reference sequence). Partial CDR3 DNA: TGTGCCAGTAGTCGGACTAGCGGGAGGACCAACAATGAG. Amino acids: CASSRTSGRTNNE. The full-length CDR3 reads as CASSRTSGRTNNEQFF.

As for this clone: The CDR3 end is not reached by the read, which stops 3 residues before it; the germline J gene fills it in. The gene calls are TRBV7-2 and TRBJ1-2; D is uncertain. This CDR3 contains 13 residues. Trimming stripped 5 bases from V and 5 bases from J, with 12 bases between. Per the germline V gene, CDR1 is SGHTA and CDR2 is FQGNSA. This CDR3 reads CASSNTAGYGYTF. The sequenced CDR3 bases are TGTGCCAGCAGCAACACCGCCGGGTATGGC. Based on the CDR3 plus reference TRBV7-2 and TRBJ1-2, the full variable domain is GAGVSQSPSNKVTEKGKDVELRCDPISGHTALYWYRQSLGQGLEFLIYFQGNSAPDKSGLPSDRFSAERTGGSVSTLTIQRTQQEDSAVYLCASSNTAGYGYTFGSGTRLTVV.

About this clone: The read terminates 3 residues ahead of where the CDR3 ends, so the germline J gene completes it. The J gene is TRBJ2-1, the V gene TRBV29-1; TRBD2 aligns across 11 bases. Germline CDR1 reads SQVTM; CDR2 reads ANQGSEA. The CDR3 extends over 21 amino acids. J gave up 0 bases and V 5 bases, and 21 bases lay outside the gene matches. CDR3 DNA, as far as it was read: TGCAGCGTTTTGGGGCTAGCGGGAGGTCCGAAGCGGGCAAGCTCCTACAATGAG. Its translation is CSVLGLAGGPKRASSYNE. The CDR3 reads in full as CSVLGLAGGPKRASSYNEQFF.